This T cell receptor (beta chain) was obtained from a study of blood T cell repertoires in COVID-19. Overall study context: The United States, Italy and Spain supplied acute and convalescent COVID-19 samples.

The method was immunoSEQ multiplex PCR; TCRdb's version includes in-frame clones alone and lacks a portion of them. The sample includes roughly 180,000 clones, more than 80% of them seen just once. The clonotype comes from a woman in her thirties or forties with COVID-19, enrolled during active disease. The sequencing input was peripheral blood.

CDR3 residues: CASSYSTGTNSPLHF. In DNA form, the CDR3 reads TGTGCCAGCAGTTACTCGACGGGAACAAATTCACCCCTCCACTTT. The J gene is TRBJ1-6, the V gene TRBV6-5; D unclear. V dropped 0 bases and J dropped 7 bases, with 10 bases sitting between them. The germline V gene has CDR1 MNHEY and CDR2 SVGAGI. The CDR3 length is 15 residues.